One sample yielded the 20 T cell receptor beta chains listed below, sequenced in a study of T-cell memory formation after mild COVID-19. Via MiXCR, TCRdb re-called the 5' RACE reads, giving one row per CDR3 protein. The data show around 400,000 distinct CDR3 sequences, 20% to 25% seen once. The source material was PBMCs or a T cell subset sorted from them (not recorded which). The receptors originated from an adult woman who had mild COVID-19 (a few samples of this study predate the infection). Cell type and time point are not known.

The CDR3: CASSPQGQMARTDTQYF. The CDR3 DNA sequence: TGTGCCAGCAGCCCACAGGGGCAAATGGCACGGACAGATACGCAGTATTTT. The rearrangement joins TRBV7-9 to TRBJ2-3; 7 bases align to TRBD1. V gave up 5 bases and J gave up 3 bases; unmatched junction bases: 14. The germline CDR1 and CDR2 sequences are SEHNR and FQNEAQ (reference sequence). The CDR3 length is 17 residues.

V is TRBV29-1 and J is TRBJ1-1; possibly TRBD1 for D (6 bases). Germline-derived CDR1 and CDR2 are SQVTM and ANQGSEA. Trimming took off 3 bases at V and 0 bases at J, with 8 bases between the two ends. The CDR3 has 13 residues. The CDR3 coding sequence is TGCAGCGTTGAGGGGGCCGTGAACACTGAAGCTTTCTTT. Its protein is CSVEGAVNTEAFF. Full variable domain (remainder filled in from reference TRBV29-1 and TRBJ1-1): SAVISQKPSRDICQRGTSLTIQCQVDSQVTMMFWYRQQPGQSLTLIATANQGSEATYESGFVIDKFPISRPNLTFSTLTVSNMSPEDSSIYLCSVEGAVNTEAFFGQGTRLTVV.

There are a few counts of this clonotype. The J gene is TRBJ2-7, the V gene TRBV4-3; D uncertain. Germline CDR1 LGHNA, CDR2 YSLEER. The V end lost 1 base, the J end lost 2 bases, and 12 bases lay between the germline ends. This CDR3 has 15 residues. The CDR3 bases are TGCGCCAGCAGCCAAGTGAGGAACCCGACCTACGAGCAGTACTTC. This encodes CASSQVRNPTYEQYF.

V is TRBV7-2 and J is TRBJ2-1; TRBD2 agrees at 8 bases. J gave up 6 bases and V 3 bases, and 7 bases lay outside the gene matches. This CDR3 spans 15 amino acids. Per germline, CDR1 SGHTA and CDR2 FQGNSA. The CDR3 here is CASSFVAGSTNEQFF. The CDR3 DNA sequence: TGTGCCAGCAGCTTCGTAGCGGGGAGTACCAATGAGCAGTTCTTC.

In its sample, this clonotype was seen a few times. V usage is TRBV4-1 and J usage is TRBJ2-7; 8 bases are a match to TRBD2. Germline CDR1 is MGHRA and CDR2 is YSYEKL. The CDR3 is 13 amino acids. The trim removed 4 bases at V and 5 bases at J, leaving 4 bases unmatched. The CDR3 DNA reads TGCGCCAGCAGCCCAATAGCGGGAAACGAGCAGTACTTC. Protein: CASSPIAGNEQYF.

This clonotype was counted a single time. V usage is TRBV6-1 and J usage is TRBJ1-2; no clear D. This CDR3 spans 12 amino acids. The germline V gene has CDR1 MNHNS and CDR2 SASEGT. Trimming removed 7 bases at V and 8 bases at J, with 14 bases between. In nucleotides, the CDR3 is TGTGCCAGCATTTTGCCCCTGGGGGGCTACACCTTC. Translation gives CASILPLGGYTF.

J is TRBJ1-1 and V is TRBV29-1; 7 nucleotides agree with TRBD1. There are 14 residues in the CDR3. J was trimmed by 0 bases and V by 5 bases; bases with no gene match: 6. Germline V lookup: CDR1 SQVTM, CDR2 ANQGSEA. CDR3 in amino acids: CSVTGQSMNTEAFF. Written as DNA, the CDR3 is TGCAGCGTTACGGGACAGAGCATGAACACTGAAGCTTTCTTT.

The chain combines TRBV2 with TRBJ1-1; D not certain. This CDR3 has 12 residues. V was clipped by 1 base and J by 8 bases, with 8 bases between them. The germline V gene has CDR1 SNHLY and CDR2 FYNNEI. DNA for the CDR3: TGTGCCAGCAGTGAAGAATGGGTGGAAGCTTTCTTT. Its protein product is CASSEEWVEAFF.

This clonotype turned up a few times. This chain joins TRBV5-1 and TRBJ2-1; TRBD2 aligns across 14 bases. Germline CDR1 reads SGHRS; CDR2 reads YFSETQ. Unmatched junction bases numbered 4, after V lost 0 bases and J lost 2 bases. The CDR3 contains 18 residues. CDR3 bases: TGCGCCAGCAGCTTGGCCGGGACTAGCGGGAGAACCTACAATGAGCAGTTCTTC. This encodes CASSLAGTSGRTYNEQFF.

A few counts support this clonotype. The V call is TRBV29-1, the J call TRBJ2-5; D is unclear. CDR3 length: 13 amino acids. Germline-derived CDR1 and CDR2 are SQVTM and ANQGSEA. CDR3 sequence: CSAGRAGGETQYF. CDR3 bases: TGCAGTGCTGGCCGGGCCGGTGGGGAGACCCAGTACTTC.

This clonotype was seen a handful of times. The genes are TRBV7-9 and TRBJ2-1; 9 bases map to TRBD1. CDR3 size: 15 residues. The trim removed 1 base at V and 12 bases at J, leaving 10 bases unmatched. CDR1 SEHNR and CDR2 FQNEAQ come from the germline V gene (reference sequence). CDR3 loop: CASSLGQGGVDGQFF. CDR3 DNA: TGTGCCAGCAGCTTAGGACAGGGGGGGGTGGATGGGCAGTTCTTC. Based on the CDR3 plus reference TRBV7-9 and TRBJ2-1, the full variable domain is DTGVSQNPRHKITKRGQNVTFRCDPISEHNRLYWYRQTLGQGPEFLTYFQNEAQLEKSRLLSDRFSAERPKGSFSTLEIQRTEQGDSAMYLCASSLGQGGVDGQFFGPGTRLTVL.

This clonotype was picked up many times. The chain combines TRBV27 with TRBJ2-3; 10 bases fit TRBD1. The CDR3 contains 17 residues. J lost 2 bases, V lost 4 bases, and 9 bases had no gene match. Looked up from germline, CDR1 is MNHEY and CDR2 is SMNVEV (reference sequence). This CDR3 is CASSWTGGSLFTDTQYF. CDR3 in DNA: TGTGCCAGCAGTTGGACAGGGGGGAGCCTCTTCACAGATACGCAGTATTTT.

V gene TRBV4-1 combines with J gene TRBJ1-4; D unclear. Looked up from germline, CDR1 is MGHRA and CDR2 is YSYEKL. The CDR3 is made up of 17 amino acids. V was shortened by 3 bases and J by 5 bases, with 19 bases between the two germline ends. CDR3 in amino acids: CASSHFIRPRLNEKLFF. The CDR3 DNA is TGCGCCAGCAGCCATTTCATCCGTCCCCGCCTGAATGAAAAACTGTTTTTT.

This clonotype occurred a few times. CDR3 in amino acids: CASSQAEGQGWEAFF. The CDR3, as DNA: TGCGCCAGCAGCCAAGCCGAAGGACAGGGATGGGAAGCTTTCTTT. V gene TRBV4-3 combines with J gene TRBJ1-1; TRBD1 matches 8 bases. V shed 1 base, J shed 8 bases, and the junction held 9 bases outside the gene matches. CDR1 and CDR2 from the germline V gene are LGHNA and YSLEER. The CDR3 length is 15 residues.

The rearrangement uses TRBV2 and TRBJ2-5, with 12 bases that match TRBD1. Per germline, CDR1 SNHLY and CDR2 FYNNEI. The CDR3 runs to 14 residues. V dropped 11 bases and J dropped 1; count of bases not matched to a gene: 5. The CDR3 DNA reads TGTGCCGGAGGGACAGGGGGCTTCCAAGAGACCCAGTACTTC. Translation: CAGGTGGFQETQYF.

The genes are TRBV30 and TRBJ1-5, with unresolved D. The CDR3 has 13 amino acids. V was shortened by 1 base and J by 2 bases, with 6 bases between the two germline ends. The germline V gene encodes CDR1 GTSNPN and CDR2 SVGIG (reference sequence). The CDR3 reads CAWSGSGNQPQHF. CDR3 nucleotide sequence: TGTGCCTGGAGTGGTTCGGGCAATCAGCCCCAGCATTTT. The full variable domain, in which reference TRBV30 and TRBJ1-5 provide the parts outside the CDR3, is SQTIHQWPATLVQPVGSPLSLECTVEGTSNPNLYWYRQAAGRGLQLLFYSVGIGQISSEVPQNLSASRPQDRQFILSSKKLLLSDSGFYLCAWSGSGNQPQHFGDGTRLSIL.

V usage is TRBV12-3 or TRBV12-4 and J usage is TRBJ2-7; D may be TRBD1 (6 bases). CDR3 length: 14 amino acids. V was trimmed by 3 bases and J by 4 bases, leaving 13 bases between them. In nucleotides, the CDR3 is TGTGCCAGCAGTTTCCAGGGGATCTCGTACGAGCAGTACTTC. Translation gives CASSFQGISYEQYF.

The chain recombines TRBV6-2 or TRBV6-3 with TRBJ1-5, with 8 bases lining up with TRBD1. Unmatched junction bases numbered 5, after V lost 4 bases and J lost 3 bases. Per the germline V gene, CDR1 is MNHEY and CDR2 is SVGEGT. The CDR3 loop spans 15 amino acids. CDR3 amino acids: CASSLIRGPNQPQHF. The DNA of the CDR3 is TGTGCCAGCAGTTTGATCAGGGGGCCCAATCAGCCCCAGCATTTT.

This clonotype was counted between two and nine times. The chain links TRBV5-1 to TRBJ1-1; 11 bases fit TRBD1. The CDR3 covers 16 residues. V gave up 5 bases and J gave up 5 bases; unmatched junction bases: 11. Germline V gene lookup returns CDR1 SGHRS and CDR2 YFSETQ. This chain's CDR3 is CASRPGQGAVGTEAFF. The CDR3 DNA follows: TGCGCCAGCAGACCTGGACAGGGGGCAGTGGGGACTGAAGCTTTCTTT.

In DNA, the CDR3 is TGTGCCTGGAGCCTCTTGATGACGGGGCGGCGTGATGAGCAGTTCTTC. Translated, it gives CAWSLLMTGRRDEQFF. This chain links TRBV30 with TRBJ2-1; D may match TRBD1 or TRBD2 (5 bases each). Trimming removed 3 bases from V and 8 bases from J, with 23 bases in between. The CDR3 contains 16 residues. Germline values: CDR1 GTSNPN, CDR2 SVGIG (reference sequence).